The sequence of this TCR beta chain was determined in a study of identical twins. Findings and caveats of the study: The conclusions drew on cross-sectional statistical analysis instead of tracking the same donors. Cord blood beta clonotypes present at high abundance carried fewer insertions; no such pattern appeared in memory repertoires. A partial confounding effect on zero-insertion analyses could come from invariant MAIT and iNKT cells.

CDR1 is DFQATT and CDR2 is SNEGSKA in the germline V gene (reference sequence). Trimming shortened V by 2 bases and J by 1 base, and 17 bases separated the two germline ends. The CDR3 sequence is 17 residues long. About this clonotype: The antigen is unknown.

TCRdb independently ran MiXCR on the 5' RACE reads; one entry per CDR3 protein. Here the sample spans around 510,000 distinct CDR3 sequences, roughly an eighth being singletons. These data were also filed under a second study, of yellow fever vaccine responses in identical twins.

The sequenced sample was CD4+ T cells sorted from blood. This sequence joins TRBV20-1 and TRBJ2-2, with D possibly matching TRBD1 (6 bases). The source is a woman in her late teens or twenties in good health. The CDR3 is CSARIANHRVNTGELFF. In DNA form, the CDR3 reads TGCAGTGCTAGAATTGCTAACCACAGGGTGAACACCGGGGAGCTGTTTTTT.